This T cell receptor (beta chain) derives from a study of cytomegalovirus exposure and HLA in healthy donors. Concerning this clone: Its matching antigen is unknown.

Germline V gene sequence: CDR1 LNHDA, CDR2 SQIVND (reference sequence). The V segment lost 2 bases and the J segment 3 bases; nucleotides outside the gene matches: 9. This CDR3 has 16 amino acids. Repertoires were generated with immunoSEQ multiplex PCR, while TCRdb's copy carries only in-frame clones and drops some. Here the sample spans 170,000 or so clones, 80% to 85% being singletons. Whole-study findings and limits: In vitro work confirmed that a few CMV-associated chains recognize CMV antigens. Most TCR sequences were uncommon, yet certain public TCRs appeared in many donors. A later analysis found first-cohort TCR clusters tended to co-occur in the 95 to 150 validation repertoires.

This rearrangement joins TRBV19 to TRBJ2-5, with 7 nucleotides matching TRBD2. This receptor was identified in a woman under 30 in good health and CMV-seropositive. Sequences were obtained from PBMCs. The CDR3 protein is CASSIRAGDREETQYF. As DNA, the CDR3 is TGTGCCAGTAGTATACGGGCGGGGGATAGGGAAGAGACCCAGTACTTC.